The 10 T cell receptor beta chains presented below share a single source sample, sequenced in a study of PD-1 blockade in mismatch repair-deficient tumors. TCRdb's copy holds only in-frame clones and misses some; the assay was immunoSEQ multiplex PCR. The top ten hold more than 11% of the sample, which has under 75,000 clones, approximately 90% seen once. The sequencing here drew on peripheral blood, taken 52 weeks after starting pembrolizumab. All receptors come from an adult with mismatch repair-deficient cancer.

The chain employs TRBV19 and TRBJ2-1; D is perhaps TRBD2 (5 bases). V lost 3 bases to trimming and J lost 7 bases, with 13 bases between them. The germline V gene has CDR1 LNHDA and CDR2 SQIVND (reference sequence). The CDR3 totals 14 residues. CDR3 nucleotide sequence: TGTGCCAGTAGTATTCGACTAAACCGGAATGAGCAGTTCTTC. Residues: CASSIRLNRNEQFF.

This chain uses TRBV4-1 with TRBJ2-1; the D is unclear. From germline, CDR1 is MGHRA and CDR2 YSYEKL. V lost 0 bases and J 7 bases, leaving 28 bases between the germline ends. CDR3 length: 20 residues. CDR3 residues: CASSQDNRVGSSRQKNEQFF. The CDR3, as DNA: TGCGCCAGCAGCCAAGATAATCGGGTTGGATCTTCCCGACAAAAAAATGAGCAGTTCTTC.

The gene calls are TRBV25-1 and TRBJ2-1; possibly TRBD1 or TRBD2 for D (6 bases each). This CDR3 region has 16 residues. With 6 bases removed from V and 4 bases from J, the gap between germline ends came to 19 bases. Germline CDR1 MGHDK, CDR2 SYGVNS. The CDR3 reads CASSPKGGSGYNEQFF. CDR3 bases: TGTGCCAGCAGCCCAAAAGGGGGGTCGGGGTACAATGAGCAGTTCTTC.

The chain couples TRBV29-1 to TRBJ2-2; no reliable D call. This CDR3 has 11 amino acids. Germline-derived CDR1 and CDR2 are SQVTM and ANQGSEA. V gave up 5 bases and J gave up 2 bases, with 3 bases separating them. The CDR3 region has the DNA TGCAGCGTTCTAAACACCGGGGAGCTGTTTTTT. Amino acid sequence: CSVLNTGELFF.

This chain connects TRBV19 to TRBJ2-2; no clear D gene. CDR1 is LNHDA, CDR2 SQIVND, per germline (reference sequence). V lost 6 bases and J 4 bases, leaving 12 bases between the germline ends. The length of the CDR3 is 14 residues. CDR3 DNA sequence: TGTGCCAGTAGCCCCCGTGGGCTCACCGGGGAGCTGTTTTTT. This sequence encodes CASSPRGLTGELFF.

The chain links TRBV9 to TRBJ2-7; weak D call: TRBD2 (5 bases). V was trimmed by 7 bases and J by 3 bases, leaving 17 bases between them. The CDR3 sequence is 14 residues long. Germline CDR1 reads SGDLS; CDR2 reads YYNGEE. The CDR3 nucleotides are TGTGCCAGCTCCCGACGGGATCTCGACTACGAGCAGTACTTC. It is translated as CASSRRDLDYEQYF.

This clone was counted once. The chain carries TRBV5-1 and TRBJ2-3, with 11 bases identical to TRBD2. There are 15 residues in the CDR3. Germline CDR1 is SGHRS and CDR2 is YFSETQ. After removal of 4 bases from V and 1 base from J, the junction contained 2 bases not matched to a gene. CDR3 coding DNA: TGCGCCAGCAGCCAGGGACTAGCGGGCACAGATACGCAGTATTTT. Its protein product is CASSQGLAGTDTQYF.

The V and J genes are TRBV28 and TRBJ2-3; D is unclear. The V gene's germline CDR1 is MDHEN and CDR2 SYDVKM. The CDR3 runs to 15 residues. The V gene lost 6 bases and the J gene lost 7 bases, with 20 bases spanning the gap. The chain's CDR3 is CASRSSRTRDHTQYF. CDR3 DNA sequence: TGTGCCAGCAGATCTTCGCGAACTCGCGACCATACGCAGTATTTT. The full variable domain, rest sourced from reference TRBV28 and TRBJ2-3, is DVKVTQSSRYLVKRTGEKVFLECVQDMDHENMFWYRQDPGLGLRLIYFSYDVKMKEKGDIPEGYSVSREKKERFSLILESASTNQTSMYLCASRSSRTRDHTQYFGPGTRLTVL.

V usage is TRBV5-4 and J usage is TRBJ2-5; D may correspond to TRBD1 or TRBD2 (5 bases each). V was cut by 0 bases and J by 5 bases, with 20 bases left in between. The CDR3 is 17 amino acids. Germline V gene lookup returns CDR1 SGHNT and CDR2 YYREEE (reference sequence). CDR3 nucleotides: TGTGCCAGCAGCTTGGATGGGCAGGGACCGTACGCGGAGACCCAGTACTTC. Protein sequence: CASSLDGQGPYAETQYF.

This rearrangement joins TRBV6-1 to TRBJ2-2; 7 bases match TRBD2. CDR1 and CDR2 from the germline V gene are MNHNS and SASEGT. CDR3 length: 14 residues. V shed 1 base, J shed 6 bases, and the junction held 2 bases outside the gene matches. In DNA form, the CDR3 reads TGTGCCAGCAGTGAAGGACTAGCCGCCGGGGAGCTGTTTTTT. Amino acids: CASSEGLAAGELFF.